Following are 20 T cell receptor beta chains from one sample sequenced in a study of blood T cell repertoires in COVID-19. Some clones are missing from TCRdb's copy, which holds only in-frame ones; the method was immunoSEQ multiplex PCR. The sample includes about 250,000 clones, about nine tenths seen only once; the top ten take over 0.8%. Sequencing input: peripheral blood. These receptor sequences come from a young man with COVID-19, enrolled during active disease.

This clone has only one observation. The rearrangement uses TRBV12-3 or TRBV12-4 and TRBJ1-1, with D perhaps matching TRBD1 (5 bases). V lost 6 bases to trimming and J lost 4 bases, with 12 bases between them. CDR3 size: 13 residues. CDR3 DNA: TGTGCCAGCAGAAGACAGCGACTCACTGAAGCTTTCTTT. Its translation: CASRRQRLTEAFF.

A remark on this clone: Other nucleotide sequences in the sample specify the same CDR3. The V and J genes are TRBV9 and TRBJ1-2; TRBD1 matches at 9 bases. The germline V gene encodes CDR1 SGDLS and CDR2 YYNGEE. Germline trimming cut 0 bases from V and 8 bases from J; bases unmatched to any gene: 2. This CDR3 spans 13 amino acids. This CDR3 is CASSVDRGHGYTF. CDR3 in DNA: TGTGCCAGCAGCGTAGACAGGGGGCACGGCTACACCTTC.

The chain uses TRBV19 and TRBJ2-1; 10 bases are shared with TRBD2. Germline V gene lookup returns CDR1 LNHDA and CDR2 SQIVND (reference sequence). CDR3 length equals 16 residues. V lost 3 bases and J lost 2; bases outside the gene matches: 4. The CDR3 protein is CASSIRTSGPYNEQFF. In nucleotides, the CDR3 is TGTGCCAGTAGTATTAGGACTAGCGGACCCTACAATGAGCAGTTCTTC.

The CDR3 reads CASSYGTSSGQFF. CDR3 nucleotides: TGTGCCAGCAGCTACGGGACATCCTCTGGGCAGTTCTTC. The chain is built from TRBV27 and TRBJ2-1; D might be TRBD1 (6 bases). The CDR3 covers 13 residues. V was clipped by 6 bases and J by 12 bases, with 18 bases between them. Germline CDR1 MNHEY, CDR2 SMNVEV (reference sequence).

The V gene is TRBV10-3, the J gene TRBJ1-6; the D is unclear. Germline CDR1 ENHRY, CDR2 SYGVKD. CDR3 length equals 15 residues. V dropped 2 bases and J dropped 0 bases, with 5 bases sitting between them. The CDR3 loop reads CAISELSSYNSPLHF. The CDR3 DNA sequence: TGTGCCATCAGTGAGCTTAGCTCCTATAATTCACCCCTCCACTTT.

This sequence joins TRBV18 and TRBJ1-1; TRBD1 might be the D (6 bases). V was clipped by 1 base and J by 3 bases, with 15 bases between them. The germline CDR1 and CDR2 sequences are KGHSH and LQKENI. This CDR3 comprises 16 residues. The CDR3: CASSPQGTGPHTEAFF. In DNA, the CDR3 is TGTGCCAGCTCACCACAGGGCACAGGGCCCCACACTGAAGCTTTCTTT.

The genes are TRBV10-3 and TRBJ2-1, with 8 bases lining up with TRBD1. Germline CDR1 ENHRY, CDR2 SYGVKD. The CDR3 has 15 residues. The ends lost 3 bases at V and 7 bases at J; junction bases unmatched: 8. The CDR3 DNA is TGTGCCATCAGTGATAACAGGGGGGCGGATAATGAGCAGTTCTTC. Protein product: CAISDNRGADNEQFF.

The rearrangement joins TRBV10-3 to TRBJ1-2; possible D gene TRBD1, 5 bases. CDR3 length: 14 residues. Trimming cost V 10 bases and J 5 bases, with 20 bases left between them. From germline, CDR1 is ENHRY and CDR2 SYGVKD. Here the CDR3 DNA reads TGTGCCACTACCCCAGGTAGGGGATCTTATGGCTACACCTTC. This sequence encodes CATTPGRGSYGYTF.

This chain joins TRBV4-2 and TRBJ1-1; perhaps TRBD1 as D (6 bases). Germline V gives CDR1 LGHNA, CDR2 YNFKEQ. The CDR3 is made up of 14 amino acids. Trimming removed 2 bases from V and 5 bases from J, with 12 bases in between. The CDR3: CASSQSQGGTEAFF. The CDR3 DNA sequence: TGTGCCAGCAGCCAATCACAGGGTGGAACTGAAGCTTTCTTT.

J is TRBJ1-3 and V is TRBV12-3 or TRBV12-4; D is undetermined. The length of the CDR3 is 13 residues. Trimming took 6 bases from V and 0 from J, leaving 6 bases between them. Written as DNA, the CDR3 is TGTGCCAGCAGCTCCGTCTCTGGAAACACCATATATTTT. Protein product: CASSSVSGNTIYF.

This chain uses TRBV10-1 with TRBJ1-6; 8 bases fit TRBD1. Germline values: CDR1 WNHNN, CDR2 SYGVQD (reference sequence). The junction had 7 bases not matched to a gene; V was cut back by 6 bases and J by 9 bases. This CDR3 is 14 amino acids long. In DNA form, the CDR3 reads TGCGCCAGCAGGAGGGCCAGGGGGCCTTCACCCCTCCACTTT. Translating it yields CASRRARGPSPLHF.

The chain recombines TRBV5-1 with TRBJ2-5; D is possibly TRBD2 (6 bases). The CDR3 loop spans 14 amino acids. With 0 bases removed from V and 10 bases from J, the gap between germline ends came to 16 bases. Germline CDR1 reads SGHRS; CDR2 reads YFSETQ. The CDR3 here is CASSLGGTVVDQYF. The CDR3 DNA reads TGCGCCAGCAGCTTGGGCGGGACGGTGGTAGACCAGTACTTC.

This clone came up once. The CDR3 nucleotides are TGTGCCAGCAGCTTATCGGGCGGGGGGGGATACAATGAGCAGTTCTTC. As protein: CASSLSGGGGYNEQFF. The chain recombines TRBV11-1 with TRBJ2-1, with 9 bases identical to TRBD2. Germline CDR1 reads SGHAT; CDR2 reads FQDESV (reference sequence). With 2 bases clipped from V and 4 bases from J, the junction kept 6 bases outside the gene matches. The length of the CDR3 is 16 residues.

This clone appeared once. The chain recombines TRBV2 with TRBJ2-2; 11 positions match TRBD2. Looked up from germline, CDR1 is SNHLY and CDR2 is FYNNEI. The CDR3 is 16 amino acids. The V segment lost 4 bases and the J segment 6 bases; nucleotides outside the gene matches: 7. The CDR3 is CASSGLAGTVAGELFF. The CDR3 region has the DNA TGTGCCAGCAGTGGACTAGCGGGGACCGTGGCCGGGGAGCTGTTTTTT. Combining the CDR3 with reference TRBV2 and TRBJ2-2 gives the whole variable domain EPEVTQTPSHQVTQMGQEVILRCVPISNHLYFYWYRQILGQKVEFLVSFYNNEISEKSEIFDDQFSVERPDGSNFTLKIRSTKLEDSAMYFCASSGLAGTVAGELFFGEGSRLTVL.

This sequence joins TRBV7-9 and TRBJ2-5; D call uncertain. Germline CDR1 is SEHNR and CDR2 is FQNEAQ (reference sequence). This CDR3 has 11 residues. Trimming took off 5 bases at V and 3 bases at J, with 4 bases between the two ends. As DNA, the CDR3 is TGTGCCAGCAGCGTAAAAGAGACCCAGTACTTC. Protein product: CASSVKETQYF.

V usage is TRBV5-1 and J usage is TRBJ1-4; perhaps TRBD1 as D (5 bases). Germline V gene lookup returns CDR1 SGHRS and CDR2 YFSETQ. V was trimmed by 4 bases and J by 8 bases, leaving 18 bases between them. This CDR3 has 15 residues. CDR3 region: CASSPDPQGREKLFF. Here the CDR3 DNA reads TGCGCCAGCAGCCCGGATCCTCAGGGAAGGGAAAAACTGTTTTTT.

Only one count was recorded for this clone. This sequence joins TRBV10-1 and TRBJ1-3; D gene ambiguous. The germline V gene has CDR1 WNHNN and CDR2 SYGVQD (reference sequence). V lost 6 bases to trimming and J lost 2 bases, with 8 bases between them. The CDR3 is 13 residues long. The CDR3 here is CASRDSPGNTIYF. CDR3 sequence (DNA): TGCGCCAGCAGGGACTCCCCTGGAAACACCATATATTTT.

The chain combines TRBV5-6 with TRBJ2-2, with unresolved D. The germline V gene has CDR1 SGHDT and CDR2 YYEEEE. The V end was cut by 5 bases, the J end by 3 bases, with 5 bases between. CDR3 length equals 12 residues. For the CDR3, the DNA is TGTGCCAGCAGACTGGACACCGGGGAGCTGTTTTTT. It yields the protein CASRLDTGELFF.

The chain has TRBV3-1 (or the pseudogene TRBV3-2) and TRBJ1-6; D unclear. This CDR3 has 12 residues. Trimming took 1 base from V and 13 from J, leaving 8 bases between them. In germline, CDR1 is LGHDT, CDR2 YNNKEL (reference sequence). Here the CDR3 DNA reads TGTGCCAGCAGCCAAGGGCCGCGGCCCCTCCACTTT. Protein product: CASSQGPRPLHF.

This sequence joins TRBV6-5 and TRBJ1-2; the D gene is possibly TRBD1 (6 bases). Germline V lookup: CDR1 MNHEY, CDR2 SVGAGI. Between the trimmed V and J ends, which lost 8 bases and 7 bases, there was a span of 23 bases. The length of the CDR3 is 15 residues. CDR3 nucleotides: TGTGCCAGCGGGCCGCTCCAACAGGGTCGGGGTGGCTACACCTTC. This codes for CASGPLQQGRGGYTF.